This T cell receptor (beta chain) was observed in a study of regulatory dendritic cells for organ transplantation. The CDR3 sequence is 14 residues long. Trimming pared 5 bases from V and 9 bases from J, leaving 18 bases between. Germline CDR1 is SGHRS and CDR2 is YFSETQ. Measured with immunoSEQ multiplex PCR; TCRdb has only the in-frame clones, and not every one. The profile covers 28,000 or so clones, with roughly 80% appearing a single time and under 0.12% taken by the ten largest. General observations from the study: Memory T cells were less diverse than naive, with memory CD8+ most oligoclonal.

Of note for this clone: Its antigen is not identified.

FACS sorted CD4+ or CD8+ T cells into CD45RA+ naive and CD45RO+ memory. The rearrangement links TRBV5-1 to TRBJ2-4; D is perhaps TRBD1 (8 bases). The TCR sequence derives from a human donor in good health. The sample comprised naive CD4+ T cells from blood. Documented subset: CD45RA+ naive T cells. The CDR3: CASSSGGGQAIQYF. In DNA form, the CDR3 reads TGCGCCAGCAGTTCAGGGGGGGGACAGGCCATTCAGTACTTC.